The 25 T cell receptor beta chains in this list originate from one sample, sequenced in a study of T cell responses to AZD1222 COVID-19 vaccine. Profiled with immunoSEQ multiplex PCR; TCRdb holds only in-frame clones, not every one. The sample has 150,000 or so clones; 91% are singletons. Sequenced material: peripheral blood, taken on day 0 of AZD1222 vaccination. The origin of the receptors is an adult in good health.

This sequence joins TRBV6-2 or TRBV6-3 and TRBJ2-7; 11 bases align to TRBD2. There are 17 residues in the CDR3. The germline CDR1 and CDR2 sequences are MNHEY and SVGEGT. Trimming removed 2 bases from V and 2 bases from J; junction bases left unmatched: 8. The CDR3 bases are TGTGCCAGCAGTTACGCTAGCGGGAGGCATTCCACCTACGAGCAGTACTTC. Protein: CASSYASGRHSTYEQYF.

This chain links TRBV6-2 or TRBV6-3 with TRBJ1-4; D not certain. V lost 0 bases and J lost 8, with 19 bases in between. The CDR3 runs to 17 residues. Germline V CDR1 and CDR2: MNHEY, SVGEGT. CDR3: CASSYSADRRIVEKLFF. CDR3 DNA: TGTGCCAGCAGTTACTCGGCAGATCGACGTATCGTGGAAAAACTGTTTTTT.

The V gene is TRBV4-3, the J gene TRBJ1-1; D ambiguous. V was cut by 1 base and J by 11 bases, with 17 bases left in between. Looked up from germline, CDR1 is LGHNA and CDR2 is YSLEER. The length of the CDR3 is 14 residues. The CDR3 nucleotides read TGCGCCAGCAGCCAAGGTTGGGCCGGCTCGGGGGCTTTCTTT. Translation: CASSQGWAGSGAFF.

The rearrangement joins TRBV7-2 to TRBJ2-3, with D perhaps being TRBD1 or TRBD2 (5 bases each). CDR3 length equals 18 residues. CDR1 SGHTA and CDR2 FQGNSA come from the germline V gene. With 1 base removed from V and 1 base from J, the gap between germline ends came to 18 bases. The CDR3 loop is CASSLVGTKARGTDTQYF. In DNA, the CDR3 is TGTGCCAGCAGCTTAGTGGGGACCAAGGCGAGGGGCACAGATACGCAGTATTTT.

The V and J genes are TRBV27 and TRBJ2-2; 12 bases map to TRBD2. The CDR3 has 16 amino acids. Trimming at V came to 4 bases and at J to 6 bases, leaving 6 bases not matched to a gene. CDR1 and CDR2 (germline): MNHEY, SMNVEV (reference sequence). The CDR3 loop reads CASSSWTSGASGELFF. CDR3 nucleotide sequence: TGTGCCAGCAGTTCCTGGACTAGCGGGGCGTCCGGGGAGCTGTTTTTT.

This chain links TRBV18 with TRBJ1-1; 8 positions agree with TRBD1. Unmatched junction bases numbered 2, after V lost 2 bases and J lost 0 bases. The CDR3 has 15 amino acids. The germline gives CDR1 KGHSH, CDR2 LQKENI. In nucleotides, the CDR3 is TGTGCCAGCTCACCAAAGGACAGGGTGAACACTGAAGCTTTCTTT. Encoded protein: CASSPKDRVNTEAFF.

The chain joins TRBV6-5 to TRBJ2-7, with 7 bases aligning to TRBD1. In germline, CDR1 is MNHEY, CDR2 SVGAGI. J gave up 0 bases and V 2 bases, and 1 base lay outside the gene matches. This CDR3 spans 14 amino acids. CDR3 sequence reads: CASSYGQASYEQYF. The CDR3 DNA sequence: TGTGCCAGCAGTTACGGACAGGCCTCCTACGAGCAGTACTTC.

CDR3 nucleotide sequence: TGTGCCAGCAGCTTAGTTGGGAGGACGTTCTCTGGAAACACCATATATTTT. Translated: CASSLVGRTFSGNTIYF. The chain is built from TRBV11-2 and TRBJ1-3; no reliable D call. Germline lookup yields CDR1 SGHAT and CDR2 FQNNGV. V lost 1 base, J lost 0 bases, and 13 bases lay in between. The CDR3 contains 17 residues.

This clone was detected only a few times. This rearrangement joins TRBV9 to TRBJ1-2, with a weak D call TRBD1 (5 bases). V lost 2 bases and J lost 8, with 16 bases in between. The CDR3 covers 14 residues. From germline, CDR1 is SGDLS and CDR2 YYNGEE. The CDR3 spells CASSVRDVQRGYTF. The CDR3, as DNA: TGTGCCAGCAGCGTCCGGGACGTCCAAAGAGGCTACACCTTC.

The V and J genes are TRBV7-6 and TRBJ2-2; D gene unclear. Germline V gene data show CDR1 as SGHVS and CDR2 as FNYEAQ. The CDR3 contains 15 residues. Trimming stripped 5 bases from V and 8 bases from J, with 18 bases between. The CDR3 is CASSHRTASSGELFF. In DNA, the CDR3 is TGTGCCAGCAGCCATCGGACCGCCAGTTCAGGGGAGCTGTTTTTT.

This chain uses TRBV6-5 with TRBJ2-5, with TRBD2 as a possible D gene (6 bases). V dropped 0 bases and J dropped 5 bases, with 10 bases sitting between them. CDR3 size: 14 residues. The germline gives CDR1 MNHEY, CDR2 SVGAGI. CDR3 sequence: CASSYSEGRETQYF. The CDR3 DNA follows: TGTGCCAGCAGTTACTCGGAGGGAAGGGAGACCCAGTACTTC.

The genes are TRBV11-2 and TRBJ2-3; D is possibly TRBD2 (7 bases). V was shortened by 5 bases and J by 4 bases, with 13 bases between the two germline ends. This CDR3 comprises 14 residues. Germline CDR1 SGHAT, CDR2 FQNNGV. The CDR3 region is CASSLRGGADTQYF. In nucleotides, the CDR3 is TGTGCCAGCAGCCTTAGGGGGGGTGCAGATACGCAGTATTTT.

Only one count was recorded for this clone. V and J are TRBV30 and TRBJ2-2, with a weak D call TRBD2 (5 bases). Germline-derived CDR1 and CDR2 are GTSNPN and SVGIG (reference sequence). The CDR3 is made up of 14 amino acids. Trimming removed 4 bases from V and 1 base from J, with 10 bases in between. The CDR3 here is CAWTGGRNTGELFF. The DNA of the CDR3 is TGTGCCTGGACGGGTGGGAGGAACACCGGGGAGCTGTTTTTT. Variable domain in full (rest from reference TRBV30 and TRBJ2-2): SQTIHQWPATLVQPVGSPLSLECTVEGTSNPNLYWYRQAAGRGLQLLFYSVGIGQISSEVPQNLSASRPQDRQFILSSKKLLLSDSGFYLCAWTGGRNTGELFFGEGSRLTVL.

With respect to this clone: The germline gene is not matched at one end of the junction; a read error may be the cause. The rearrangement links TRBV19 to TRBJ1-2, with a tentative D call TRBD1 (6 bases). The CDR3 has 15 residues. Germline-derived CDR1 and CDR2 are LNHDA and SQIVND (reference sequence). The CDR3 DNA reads TGTGCCAGTAGTATAGAGGGAAAAAGGTCGGACAGAAGCTTCTTC. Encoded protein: CASSIEGKRSDRSFF.

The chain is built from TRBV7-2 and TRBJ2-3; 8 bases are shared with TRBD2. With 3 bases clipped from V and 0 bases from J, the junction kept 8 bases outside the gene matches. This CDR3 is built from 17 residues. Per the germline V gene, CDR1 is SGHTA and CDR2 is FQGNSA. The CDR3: CASSFKVAGSSTDTQYF. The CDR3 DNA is TGTGCCAGCAGCTTTAAGGTAGCGGGGTCTAGCACAGATACGCAGTATTTT. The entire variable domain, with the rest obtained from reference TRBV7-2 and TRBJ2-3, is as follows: GAGVSQSPSNKVTEKGKDVELRCDPISGHTALYWYRQSLGQGLEFLIYFQGNSAPDKSGLPSDRFSAERTGGSVSTLTIQRTQQEDSAVYLCASSFKVAGSSTDTQYFGPGTRLTVL.

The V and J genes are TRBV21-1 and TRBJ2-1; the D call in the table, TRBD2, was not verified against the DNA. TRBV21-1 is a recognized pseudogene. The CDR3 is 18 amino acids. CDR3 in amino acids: CASSTRTSGRARMDEQFF. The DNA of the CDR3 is TGTGCCAGCAGCACGAGGACTAGCGGGAGGGCGAGGATGGATGAGCAGTTCTTC.

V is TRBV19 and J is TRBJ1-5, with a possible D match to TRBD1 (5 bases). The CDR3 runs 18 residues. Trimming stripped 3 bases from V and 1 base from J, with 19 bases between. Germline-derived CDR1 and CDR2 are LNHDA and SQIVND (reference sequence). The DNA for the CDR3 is TGTGCCAGTAGTATCGCCCGGGGGGTCCCCTTCAGCAATCAGCCCCAGCATTTT. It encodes CASSIARGVPFSNQPQHF.

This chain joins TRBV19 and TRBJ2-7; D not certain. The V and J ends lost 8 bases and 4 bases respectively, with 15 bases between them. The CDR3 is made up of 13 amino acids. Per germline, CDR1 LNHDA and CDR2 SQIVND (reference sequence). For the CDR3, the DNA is TGTGCCAGTCTGAGCGATACCACATACGAGCAGTACTTC. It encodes CASLSDTTYEQYF.

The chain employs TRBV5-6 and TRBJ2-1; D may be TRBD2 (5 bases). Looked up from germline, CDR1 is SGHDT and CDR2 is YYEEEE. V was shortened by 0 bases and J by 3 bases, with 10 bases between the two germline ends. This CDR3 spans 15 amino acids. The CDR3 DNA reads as TGTGCCAGCAGCTTGGGGGGAGCGTTCTACAATGAGCAGTTCTTC. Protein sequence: CASSLGGAFYNEQFF.

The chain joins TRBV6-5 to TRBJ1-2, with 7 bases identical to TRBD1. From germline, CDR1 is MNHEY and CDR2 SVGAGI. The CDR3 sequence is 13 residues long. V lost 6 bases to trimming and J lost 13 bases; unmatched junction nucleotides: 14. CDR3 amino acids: CASSPGQKEVCTF. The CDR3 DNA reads TGTGCCAGCAGCCCGGGACAGAAGGAAGTTTGCACCTTC.

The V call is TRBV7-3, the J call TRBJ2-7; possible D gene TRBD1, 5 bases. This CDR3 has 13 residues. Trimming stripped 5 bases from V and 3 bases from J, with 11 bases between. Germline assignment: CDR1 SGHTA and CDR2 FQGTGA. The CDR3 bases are TGTGCCAGCAGCCCGGACACCTACTACGAGCAGTACTTC. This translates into CASSPDTYYEQYF. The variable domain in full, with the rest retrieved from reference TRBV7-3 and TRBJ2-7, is GAGVSQTPSNKVTEKGKYVELRCDPISGHTALYWYRQSLGQGPEFLIYFQGTGAADDSGLPNDRFFAVRPEGSVSTLKIQRTERGDSAVYLCASSPDTYYEQYFGPGTRLTVT.

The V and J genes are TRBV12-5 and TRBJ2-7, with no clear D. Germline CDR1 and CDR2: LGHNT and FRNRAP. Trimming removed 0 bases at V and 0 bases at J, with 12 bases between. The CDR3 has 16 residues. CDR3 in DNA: TGTGCTAGTGGTTTGGTACGTCTTCCTAGCTCCTACGAGCAGTACTTC. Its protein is CASGLVRLPSSYEQYF.

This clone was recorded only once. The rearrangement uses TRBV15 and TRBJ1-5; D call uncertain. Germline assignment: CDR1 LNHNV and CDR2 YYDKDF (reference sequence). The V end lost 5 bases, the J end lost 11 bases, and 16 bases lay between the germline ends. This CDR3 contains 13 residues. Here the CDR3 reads CATSGSIYWAQHF. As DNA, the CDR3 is TGTGCCACCAGCGGATCGATTTATTGGGCCCAGCATTTT.

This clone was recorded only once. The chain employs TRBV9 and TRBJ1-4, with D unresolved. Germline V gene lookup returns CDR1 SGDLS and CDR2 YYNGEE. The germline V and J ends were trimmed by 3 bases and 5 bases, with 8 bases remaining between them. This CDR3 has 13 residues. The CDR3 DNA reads TGTGCCAGCAGCGAAGATAACAATGAAAAACTGTTTTTT. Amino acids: CASSEDNNEKLFF.

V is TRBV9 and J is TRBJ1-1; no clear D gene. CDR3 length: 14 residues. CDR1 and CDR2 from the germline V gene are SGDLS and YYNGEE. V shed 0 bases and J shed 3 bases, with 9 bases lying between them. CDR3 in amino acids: CASSVDREDTEAFF. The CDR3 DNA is TGTGCCAGCAGCGTAGATCGAGAGGACACTGAAGCTTTCTTT.